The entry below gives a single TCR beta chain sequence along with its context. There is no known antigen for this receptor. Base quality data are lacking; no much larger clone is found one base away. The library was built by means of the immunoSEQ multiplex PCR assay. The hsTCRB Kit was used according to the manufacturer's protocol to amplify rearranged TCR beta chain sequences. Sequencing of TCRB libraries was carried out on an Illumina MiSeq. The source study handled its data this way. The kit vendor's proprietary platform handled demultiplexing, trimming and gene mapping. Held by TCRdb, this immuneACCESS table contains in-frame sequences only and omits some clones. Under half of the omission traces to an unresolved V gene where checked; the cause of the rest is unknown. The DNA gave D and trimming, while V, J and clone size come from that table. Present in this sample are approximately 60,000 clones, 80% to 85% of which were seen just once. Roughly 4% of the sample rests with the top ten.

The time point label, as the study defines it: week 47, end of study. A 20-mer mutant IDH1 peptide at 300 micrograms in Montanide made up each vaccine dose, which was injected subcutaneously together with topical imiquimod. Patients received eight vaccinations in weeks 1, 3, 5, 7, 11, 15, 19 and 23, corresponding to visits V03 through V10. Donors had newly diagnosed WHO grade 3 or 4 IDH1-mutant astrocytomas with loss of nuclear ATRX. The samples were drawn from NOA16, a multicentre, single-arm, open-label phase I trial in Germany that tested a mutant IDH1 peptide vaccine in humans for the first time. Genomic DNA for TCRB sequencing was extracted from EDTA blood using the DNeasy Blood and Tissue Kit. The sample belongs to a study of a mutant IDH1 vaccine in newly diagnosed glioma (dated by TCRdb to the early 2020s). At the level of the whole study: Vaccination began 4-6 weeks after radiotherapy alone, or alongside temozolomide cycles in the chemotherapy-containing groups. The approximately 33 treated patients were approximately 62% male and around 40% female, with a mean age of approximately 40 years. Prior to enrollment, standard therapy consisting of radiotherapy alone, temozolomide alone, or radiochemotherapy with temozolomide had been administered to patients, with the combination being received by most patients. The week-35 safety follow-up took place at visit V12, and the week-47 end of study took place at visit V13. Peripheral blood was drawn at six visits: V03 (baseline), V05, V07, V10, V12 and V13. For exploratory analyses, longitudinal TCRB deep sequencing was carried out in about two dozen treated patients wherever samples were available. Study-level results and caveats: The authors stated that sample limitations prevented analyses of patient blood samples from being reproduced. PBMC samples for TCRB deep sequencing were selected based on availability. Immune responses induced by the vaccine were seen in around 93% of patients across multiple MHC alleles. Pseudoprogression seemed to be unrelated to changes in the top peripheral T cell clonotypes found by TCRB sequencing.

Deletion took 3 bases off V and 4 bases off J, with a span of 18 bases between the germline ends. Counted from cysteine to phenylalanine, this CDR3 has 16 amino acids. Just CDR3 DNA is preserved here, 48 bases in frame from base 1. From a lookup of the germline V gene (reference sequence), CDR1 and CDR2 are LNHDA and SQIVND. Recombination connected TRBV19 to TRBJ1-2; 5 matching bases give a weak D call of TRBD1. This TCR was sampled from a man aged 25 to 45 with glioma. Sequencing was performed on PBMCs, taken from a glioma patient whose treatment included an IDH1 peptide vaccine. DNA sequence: TGTGCCAGTAGTATTCGGGACGGAATGATCGGCTATGGCTACACCTTC. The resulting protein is CASSIRDGMIGYGYTF. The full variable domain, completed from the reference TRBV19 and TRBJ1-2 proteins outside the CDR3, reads DGGITQSPKYLFRKEGQNVTLSCEQNLNHDAMYWYRQDPGQGLRLIYYSQIVNDFQKGDIAEGYSVSREKKESFPLTVTSAQKNPTAFYLCASSIRDGMIGYGYTFGSGTRLTVV.